This T cell receptor beta chain derives from a study of early T cells in non-severe SARS-CoV-2 infection. Across the study: Whole-blood bulk RNA, unsorted, was sequenced, and chains were unpaired. General study findings and limits: CD4 and private specificities were missed by VDJdb matching, which favored anti-spike CD8 responses.

Unique molecular identifiers were attached to individual cDNA molecules. MiXCR, applied by TCRdb to the 5' RACE reads, yields one record per CDR3 protein. Here the sample spans 98,000 or so distinct CDR3 sequences, 12% being singletons. The CDR3 runs 15 residues. Trimming took off 5 bases at V and 3 bases at J, with 16 bases between the two ends. Germline CDR1 and CDR2: LNHDA and SQIVND (reference sequence). With respect to this clonotype: Its antigen remains unknown.

The sequenced sample was whole blood. V is TRBV19 and J is TRBJ1-2; D not certain. This TCR came from an adult who was a healthcare worker with PCR-confirmed SARS-CoV-2 infection or an uninfected control (not recorded which). The CDR3 bases are TGTGCCAGTAGTGTCGGGATTACGCGGGACTATGGCTACACCTTC. Translated, it gives CASSVGITRDYGYTF.